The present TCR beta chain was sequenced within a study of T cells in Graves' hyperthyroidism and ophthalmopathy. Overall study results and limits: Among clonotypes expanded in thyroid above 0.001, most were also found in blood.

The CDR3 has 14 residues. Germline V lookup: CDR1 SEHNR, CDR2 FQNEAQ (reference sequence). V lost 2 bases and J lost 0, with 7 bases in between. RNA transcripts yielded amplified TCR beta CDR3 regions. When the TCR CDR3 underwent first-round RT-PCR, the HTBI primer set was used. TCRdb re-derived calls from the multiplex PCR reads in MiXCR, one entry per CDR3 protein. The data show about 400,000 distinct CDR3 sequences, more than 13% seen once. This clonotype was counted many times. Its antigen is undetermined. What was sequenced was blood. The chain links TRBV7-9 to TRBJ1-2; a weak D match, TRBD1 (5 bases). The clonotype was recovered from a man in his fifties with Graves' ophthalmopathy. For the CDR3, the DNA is TGTGCCAGCAGCTTACCGACAGCTAACTATGGCTACACCTTC. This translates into CASSLPTANYGYTF.